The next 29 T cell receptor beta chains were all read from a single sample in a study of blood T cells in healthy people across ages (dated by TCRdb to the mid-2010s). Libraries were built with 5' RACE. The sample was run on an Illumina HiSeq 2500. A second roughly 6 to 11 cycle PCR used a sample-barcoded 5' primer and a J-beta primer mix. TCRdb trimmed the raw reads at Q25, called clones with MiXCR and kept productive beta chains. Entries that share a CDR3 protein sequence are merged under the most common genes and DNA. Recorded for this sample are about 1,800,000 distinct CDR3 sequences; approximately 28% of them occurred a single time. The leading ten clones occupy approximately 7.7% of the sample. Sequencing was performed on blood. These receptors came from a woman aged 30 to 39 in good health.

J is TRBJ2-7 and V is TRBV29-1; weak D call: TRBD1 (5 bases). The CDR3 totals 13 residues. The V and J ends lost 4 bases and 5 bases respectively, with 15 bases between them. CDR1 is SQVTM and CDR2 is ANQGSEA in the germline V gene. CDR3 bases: TGCAGCGTTGCCGTGTCCAGGGCTAACGAGCAGTACTTC. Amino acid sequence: CSVAVSRANEQYF.

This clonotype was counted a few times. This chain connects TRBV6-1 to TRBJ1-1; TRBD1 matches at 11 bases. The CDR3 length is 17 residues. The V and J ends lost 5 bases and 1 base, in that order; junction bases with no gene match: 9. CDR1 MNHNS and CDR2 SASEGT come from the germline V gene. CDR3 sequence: CASSRDRGMRENTEAFF. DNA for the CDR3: TGTGCCAGCAGTCGGGACAGGGGGATGAGGGAGAACACTGAAGCTTTCTTT.

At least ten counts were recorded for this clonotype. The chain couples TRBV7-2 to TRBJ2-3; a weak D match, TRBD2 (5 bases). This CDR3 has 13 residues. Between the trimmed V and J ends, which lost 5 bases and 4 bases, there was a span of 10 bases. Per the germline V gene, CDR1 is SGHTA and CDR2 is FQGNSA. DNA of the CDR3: TGTGCCAGCAGCACATCCGGGGCAGATACGCAGTATTTT. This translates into CASSTSGADTQYF.

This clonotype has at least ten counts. CDR3 protein: CASSLQGRGNQPQHF. The CDR3, as DNA: TGTGCCAGCAGCTTACAGGGGAGAGGCAATCAGCCCCAGCATTTT. The rearrangement joins TRBV5-6 to TRBJ1-5; 7 bases are shared with TRBD1. CDR1 and CDR2 (germline): SGHDT, YYEEEE. The V and J ends lost 2 bases and 2 bases, in that order; junction bases with no gene match: 4. The CDR3 runs 15 residues. Looking up the rest from reference TRBV5-6 and TRBJ1-5 gives the full variable domain: DAGVTQSPTHLIKTRGQQVTLRCSPKSGHDTVSWYQQALGQGPQFIFQYYEEEERQRGNFPDRFSGHQFPNYSSELNVNALLLGDSALYLCASSLQGRGNQPQHFGDGTRLSIL.

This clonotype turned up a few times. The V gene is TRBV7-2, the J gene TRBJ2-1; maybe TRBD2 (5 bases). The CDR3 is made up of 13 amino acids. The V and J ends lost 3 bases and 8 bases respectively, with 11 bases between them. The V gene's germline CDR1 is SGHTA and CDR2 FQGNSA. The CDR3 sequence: CASSFGLVDEQFF. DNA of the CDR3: TGTGCCAGCAGCTTTGGACTCGTCGATGAGCAGTTCTTC.

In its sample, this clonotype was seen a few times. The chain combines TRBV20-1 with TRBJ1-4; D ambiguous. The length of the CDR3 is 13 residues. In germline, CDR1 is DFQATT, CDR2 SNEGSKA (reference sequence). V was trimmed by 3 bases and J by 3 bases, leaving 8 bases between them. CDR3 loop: CSARVSSNEKLFF. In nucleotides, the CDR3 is TGCAGTGCTAGGGTCAGCTCTAATGAAAAACTGTTTTTT.

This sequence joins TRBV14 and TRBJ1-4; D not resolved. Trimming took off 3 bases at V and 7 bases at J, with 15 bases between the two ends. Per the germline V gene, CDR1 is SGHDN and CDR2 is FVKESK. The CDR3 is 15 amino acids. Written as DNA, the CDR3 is TGTGCCAGCAGCCACAACTTCCCCGGGCGTGAAAAACTGTTTTTT. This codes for CASSHNFPGREKLFF.

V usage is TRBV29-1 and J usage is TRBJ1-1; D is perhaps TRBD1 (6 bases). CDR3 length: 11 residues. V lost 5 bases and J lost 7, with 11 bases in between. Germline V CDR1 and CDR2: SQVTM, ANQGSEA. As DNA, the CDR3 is TGCAGCGTTCGGACAGCCCTTGAAGCTTTCTTT. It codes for CSVRTALEAFF.

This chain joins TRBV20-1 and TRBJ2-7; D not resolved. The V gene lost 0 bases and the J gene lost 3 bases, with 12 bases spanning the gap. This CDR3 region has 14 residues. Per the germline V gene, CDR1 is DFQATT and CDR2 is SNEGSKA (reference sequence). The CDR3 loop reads CSARDDGPSYEQYF. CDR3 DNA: TGCAGTGCTAGAGATGATGGTCCTAGCTACGAGCAGTACTTC.

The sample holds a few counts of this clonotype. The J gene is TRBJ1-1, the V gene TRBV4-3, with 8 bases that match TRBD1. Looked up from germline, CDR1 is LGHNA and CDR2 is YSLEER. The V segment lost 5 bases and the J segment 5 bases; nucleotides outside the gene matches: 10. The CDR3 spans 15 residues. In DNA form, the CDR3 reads TGCGCCAGCAGCGACACAGGGGGAGCTAGGACTGAAGCTTTCTTT. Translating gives CASSDTGGARTEAFF.

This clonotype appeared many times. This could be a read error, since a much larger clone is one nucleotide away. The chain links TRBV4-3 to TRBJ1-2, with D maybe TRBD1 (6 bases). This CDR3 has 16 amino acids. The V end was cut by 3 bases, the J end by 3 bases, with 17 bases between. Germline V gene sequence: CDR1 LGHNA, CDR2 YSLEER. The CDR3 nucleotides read TGCGCCAGCAGCCATTGGTGGGGGGGCGTCGACTATGGCTACACCTTC. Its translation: CASSHWWGGVDYGYTF.

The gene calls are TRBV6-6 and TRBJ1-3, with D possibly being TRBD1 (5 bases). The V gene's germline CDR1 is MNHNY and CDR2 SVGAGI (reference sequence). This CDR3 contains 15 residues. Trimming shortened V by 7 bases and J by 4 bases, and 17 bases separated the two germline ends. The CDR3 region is CASNGPGQIGNTIYF. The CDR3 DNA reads TGTGCCAGCAACGGACCGGGGCAAATCGGAAACACCATATATTTT.

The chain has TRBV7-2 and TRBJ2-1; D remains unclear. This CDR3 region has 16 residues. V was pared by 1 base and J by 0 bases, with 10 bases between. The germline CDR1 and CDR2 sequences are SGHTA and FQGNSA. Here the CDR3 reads CASSLDGRSSYNEQFF. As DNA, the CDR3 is TGTGCCAGCAGCTTAGACGGTCGGAGCTCCTACAATGAGCAGTTCTTC.

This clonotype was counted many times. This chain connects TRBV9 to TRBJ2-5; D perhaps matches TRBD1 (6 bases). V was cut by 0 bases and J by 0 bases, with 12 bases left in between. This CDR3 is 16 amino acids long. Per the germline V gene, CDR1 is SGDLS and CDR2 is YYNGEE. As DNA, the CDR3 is TGTGCCAGCAGCGTAGATGGGGGCCAGTACCAAGAGACCCAGTACTTC. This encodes CASSVDGGQYQETQYF.

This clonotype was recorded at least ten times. The CDR3 nucleotides read TGCGCCAGCAGCGAAGGACGGAGAACCCTTTCCGCCGGGGCCAACGTCCTGACTTTC. This translates into CASSEGRRTLSAGANVLTF. This chain uses TRBV4-1 with TRBJ2-6; no reliable D call. The CDR3 has 19 residues. Per the germline V gene, CDR1 is MGHRA and CDR2 is YSYEKL. Deletions cut 5 bases from V and 4 bases from J, with 24 bases between.

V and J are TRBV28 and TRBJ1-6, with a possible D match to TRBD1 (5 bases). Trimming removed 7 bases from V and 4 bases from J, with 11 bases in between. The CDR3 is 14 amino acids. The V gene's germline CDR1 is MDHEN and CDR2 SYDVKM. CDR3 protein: CASIGVLYNSPLHF. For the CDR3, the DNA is TGTGCCAGCATAGGGGTACTTTATAATTCACCCCTCCACTTT.

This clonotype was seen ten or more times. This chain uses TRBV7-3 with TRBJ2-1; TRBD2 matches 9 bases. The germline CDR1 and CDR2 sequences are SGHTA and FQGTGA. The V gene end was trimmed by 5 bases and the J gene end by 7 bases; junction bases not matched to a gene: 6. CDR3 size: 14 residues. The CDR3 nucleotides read TGTGCCAGCAGCATCTCTAGCGGGGTAAATGAGCAGTTCTTC. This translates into CASSISSGVNEQFF.

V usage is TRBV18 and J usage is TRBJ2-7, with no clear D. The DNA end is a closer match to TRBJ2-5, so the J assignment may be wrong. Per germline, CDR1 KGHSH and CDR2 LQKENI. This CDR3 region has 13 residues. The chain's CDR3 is CASSPTTVETQYF. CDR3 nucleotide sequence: TGTGCCAGCTCACCAACAACGGTAGAGACCCAGTACTTC.

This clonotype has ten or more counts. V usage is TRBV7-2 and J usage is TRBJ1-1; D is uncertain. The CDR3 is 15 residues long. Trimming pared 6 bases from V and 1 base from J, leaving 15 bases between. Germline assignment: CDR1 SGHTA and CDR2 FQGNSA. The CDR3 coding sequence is TGTGCCAGCAGAAAAAGGGCAGCCACGAACACTGAAGCTTTCTTT. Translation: CASRKRAATNTEAFF. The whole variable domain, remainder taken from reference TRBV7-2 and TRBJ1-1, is GAGVSQSPSNKVTEKGKDVELRCDPISGHTALYWYRQSLGQGLEFLIYFQGNSAPDKSGLPSDRFSAERTGGSVSTLTIQRTQQEDSAVYLCASRKRAATNTEAFFGQGTRLTVV.

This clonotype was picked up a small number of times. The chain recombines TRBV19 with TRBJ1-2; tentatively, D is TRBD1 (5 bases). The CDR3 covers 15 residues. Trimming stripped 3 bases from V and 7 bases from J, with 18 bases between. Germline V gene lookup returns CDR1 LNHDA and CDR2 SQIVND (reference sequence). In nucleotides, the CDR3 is TGTGCCAGTAGTATTCGAGGGGCGCTTGAATTTGGCTACACCTTC. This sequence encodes CASSIRGALEFGYTF.

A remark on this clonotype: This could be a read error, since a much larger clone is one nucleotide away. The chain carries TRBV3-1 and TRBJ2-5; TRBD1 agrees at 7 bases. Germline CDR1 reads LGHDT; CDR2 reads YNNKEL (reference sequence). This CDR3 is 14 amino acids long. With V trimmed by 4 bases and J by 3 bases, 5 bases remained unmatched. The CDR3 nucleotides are TGTGCCAGCAGCCCCCGGGACAGCGAAGAGACCCAGTACTTC. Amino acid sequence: CASSPRDSEETQYF.

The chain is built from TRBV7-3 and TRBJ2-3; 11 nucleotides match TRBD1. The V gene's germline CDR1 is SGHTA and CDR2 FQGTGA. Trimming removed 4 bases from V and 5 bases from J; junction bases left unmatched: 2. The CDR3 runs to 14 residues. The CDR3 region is CASSWTGGIDTQYF. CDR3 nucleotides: TGTGCCAGCAGCTGGACAGGGGGCATAGATACGCAGTATTTT.

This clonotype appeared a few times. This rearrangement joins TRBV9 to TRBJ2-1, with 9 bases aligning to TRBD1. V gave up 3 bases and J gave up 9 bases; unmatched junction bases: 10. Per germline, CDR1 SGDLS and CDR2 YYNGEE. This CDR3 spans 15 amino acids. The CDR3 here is CASSEDPGQGREQFF. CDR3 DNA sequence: TGTGCCAGCAGCGAGGACCCGGGACAGGGTCGTGAGCAGTTCTTC.

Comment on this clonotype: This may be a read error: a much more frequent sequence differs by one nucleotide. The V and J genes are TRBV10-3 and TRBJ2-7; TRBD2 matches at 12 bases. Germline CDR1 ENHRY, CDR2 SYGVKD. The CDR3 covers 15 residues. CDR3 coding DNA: TGTTGCATCAGTGCGACTAGCGGGAGATCTGGCGAGCAGTACTTC. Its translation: CCISATSGRSGEQYF.

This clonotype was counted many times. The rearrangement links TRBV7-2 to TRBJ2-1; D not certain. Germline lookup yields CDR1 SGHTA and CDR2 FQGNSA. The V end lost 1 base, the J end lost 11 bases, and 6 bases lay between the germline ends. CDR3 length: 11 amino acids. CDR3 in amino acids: CASSLGAKQFF. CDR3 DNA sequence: TGTGCCAGCAGCTTAGGAGCGAAGCAGTTCTTC.

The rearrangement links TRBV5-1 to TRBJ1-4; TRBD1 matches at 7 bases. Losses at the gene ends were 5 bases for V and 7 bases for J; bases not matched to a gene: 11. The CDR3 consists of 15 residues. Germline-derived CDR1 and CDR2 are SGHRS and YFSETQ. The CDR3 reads CASRPAGTEPEKLFF. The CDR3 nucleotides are TGCGCCAGCAGGCCTGCCGGGACAGAGCCTGAAAAACTGTTTTTT.

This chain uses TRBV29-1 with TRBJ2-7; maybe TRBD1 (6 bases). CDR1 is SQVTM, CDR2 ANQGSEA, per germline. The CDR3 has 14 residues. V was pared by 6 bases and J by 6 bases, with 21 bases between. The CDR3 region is CSVAGDDGVVEQYF. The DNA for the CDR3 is TGCAGCGTGGCAGGGGACGATGGGGTTGTCGAGCAGTACTTC.

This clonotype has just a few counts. The CDR3 DNA sequence: TGTGCCAGCAGTTCCGGTCCGGGCCGGAGTAGGACTGAAGCTTTCTTT. Translating gives CASSSGPGRSRTEAFF. The V gene is TRBV7-9, the J gene TRBJ1-1; no clear D gene. This CDR3 is 16 amino acids long. V lost 6 bases, J lost 5 bases, and 22 bases lay in between. Germline-derived CDR1 and CDR2 are SEHNR and FQNEAQ (reference sequence). The full variable domain, completed using reference TRBV7-9 and TRBJ1-1, is DTGVSQNPRHKITKRGQNVTFRCDPISEHNRLYWYRQTLGQGPEFLTYFQNEAQLEKSRLLSDRFSAERPKGSFSTLEIQRTEQGDSAMYLCASSSGPGRSRTEAFFGQGTRLTVV.

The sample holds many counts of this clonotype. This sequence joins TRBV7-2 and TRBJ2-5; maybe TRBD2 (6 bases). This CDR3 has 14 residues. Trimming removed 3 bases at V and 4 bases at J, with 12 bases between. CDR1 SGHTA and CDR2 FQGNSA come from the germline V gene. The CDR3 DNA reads TGTGCCAGCAGCTTTCGTGGGGGAGGAGAGACCCAGTACTTC. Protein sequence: CASSFRGGGETQYF.